This TCR beta chain was identified during a study of cytotoxic CD8 clonotypes in ibrutinib-treated CLL. Background on the study: Samples showed on average roughly 250,000 productive templates and about 100,000 productive rearrangements.

PBMCs were cryopreserved, and around 1.9 micrograms of genomic DNA from them went into TCR beta libraries. Libraries were prepared by immunoSEQ multiplex PCR; TCRdb keeps only in-frame clonotypes and omits some of them. The sample shows roughly 51,000 clones, approximately 51% of them seen only once. Study-wide results and caveats: Clonotypes that were public were uncommon, and they contracted or stayed stable on treatment.

V lost 6 bases to trimming and J lost 4 bases; unmatched junction nucleotides: 12. The length of the CDR3 is 17 residues. The germline V gene has CDR1 MDHEN and CDR2 SYDVKM. As to this clone: Its antigen is currently unknown.

Sequenced here: PBMCs, sampled after 12 months of ibrutinib treatment. The rearrangement joins TRBV28 to TRBJ1-3; 10 bases match TRBD1. This receptor was identified in a human donor with chronic lymphocytic leukemia. CDR3 nucleotide sequence: TGTGCCAGCAGCTCACCTCCAGGACAGGGGGTCGGAAACACCATATATTTT. Translation gives CASSSPPGQGVGNTIYF. The full variable domain, with the rest looked up from reference TRBV28 and TRBJ1-3, is DVKVTQSSRYLVKRTGEKVFLECVQDMDHENMFWYRQDPGLGLRLIYFSYDVKMKEKGDIPEGYSVSREKKERFSLILESASTNQTSMYLCASSSPPGQGVGNTIYFGEGSWLTVV.